This TCR beta chain came from a study of cytomegalovirus exposure and HLA in healthy donors. Germline CDR1 is MDHEN and CDR2 is SYDVKM. After removal of 6 bases from V and 8 bases from J, the junction contained 9 bases not matched to a gene. The CDR3 totals 13 residues. PCR amplification relied on 60 Vbeta primers (plus 13 Jbeta primers). Profiling relied on immunoSEQ multiplex PCR, and the TCRdb table lists in-frame clones only, not all of them. Of some 140,000 clones detected, roughly 70% appear once; the ten largest clones hold over 3%. The chain recombines TRBV28 with TRBJ1-1, with 7 nucleotides matching TRBD1. The TCR comes from a man in his forties in good health and CMV-seronegative. Sequencing was performed on PBMCs. The CDR3 bases are TGTGCCAGCAGCTCACCAGACAGGGCAGAAGCTTTCTTT. As protein: CASSSPDRAEAFF.